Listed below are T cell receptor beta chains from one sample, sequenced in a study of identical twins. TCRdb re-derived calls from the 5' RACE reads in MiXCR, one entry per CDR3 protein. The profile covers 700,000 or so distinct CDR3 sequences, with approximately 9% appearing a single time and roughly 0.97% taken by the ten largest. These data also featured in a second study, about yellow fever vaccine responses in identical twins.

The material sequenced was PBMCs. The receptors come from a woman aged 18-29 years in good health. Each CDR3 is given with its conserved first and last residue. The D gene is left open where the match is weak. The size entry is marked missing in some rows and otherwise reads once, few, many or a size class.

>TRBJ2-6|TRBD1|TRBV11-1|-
TGTGCCAGCAGCTTTGCCAAACTCGGGACAGCCACCGTTTCTGGGGCCAACGTCCTGACTTTC
CASSFAKLGTATVSGANVLTF
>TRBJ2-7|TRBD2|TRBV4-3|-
TGCGCCAGCAGCCAATCATCGGGACTAGCGGGCTCCTACGAGCAGTACTTC
CASSQSSGLAGSYEQYF
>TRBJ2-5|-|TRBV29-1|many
TGCAGCGTTGTGGCTGAGACCCAGTACTTC
CSVVAETQYF
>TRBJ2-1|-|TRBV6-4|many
TGTGCCAGCAGTCCGGCCGAATGGGGTGAGCAGTTCTTC
CASSPAEWGEQFF
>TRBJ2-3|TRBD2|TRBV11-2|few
TGTGCCAGCAGCGCCCGGACTAGCGGGAGAGATACGCAGTATTTT
CASSARTSGRDTQYF
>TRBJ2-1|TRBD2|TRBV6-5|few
TGTGCCAGCGGTTACCTACTAGCGGGGCTTGTGGGTGAGCAGTTCTTC
CASGYLLAGLVGEQFF
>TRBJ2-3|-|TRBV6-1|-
TGTGCCAGCAGTGCCCGACAGACTAGCACAGATACGCAGTATTTT
CASSARQTSTDTQYF
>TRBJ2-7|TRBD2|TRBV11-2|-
TGTGCCAGCAGCTTAGTCTCTAGCGGGAAGATCCCGGGGTACGAGCAGTACTTC
CASSLVSSGKIPGYEQYF
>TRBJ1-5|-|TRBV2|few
TGTGCCAGCAGCCGGGACTTCAATCAGCCCCAGCATTTT
CASSRDFNQPQHF
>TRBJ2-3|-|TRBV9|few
TGTGCCAGCAGCGTAGGAGGGTCGGCGCAGTATTTT
CASSVGGSAQYF
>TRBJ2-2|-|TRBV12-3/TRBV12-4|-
TGTGCCAGCCTGGCCAGGGCGGGCACCGGGGAGCTGTTTTTT
CASLARAGTGELFF
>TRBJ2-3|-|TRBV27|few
TGTGCCTCTCAGGGAATTGATACGCAGTATTTT
CASQGIDTQYF
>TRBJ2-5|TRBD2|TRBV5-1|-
TGCGCCAGCAGCTCCCCCGGACTAGCGGGAGACGAGACCCAGTACTTC
CASSSPGLAGDETQYF
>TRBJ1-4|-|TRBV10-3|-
TGTGCCATCAGTCCGGGGACATCAGTACTGTTTTTT
CAISPGTSVLFF
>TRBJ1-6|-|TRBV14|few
TGTGCCAGCAGCCAACTGACAGGACGCAATTCACCCCTCCACTTT
CASSQLTGRNSPLHF
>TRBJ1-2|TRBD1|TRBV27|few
TGTGCCAGCAGTTCCCCGGGACAGGGTTCGTATGGCTACACCTTC
CASSSPGQGSYGYTF
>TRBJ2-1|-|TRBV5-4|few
TGTGCCATCCAGCTTGGGGGGACAGGGCGCATGTCTAGCGGGAGTTTCATCCCCAATGAGCAGTTCTTC
CAIQLGGTGRMSSGSFIPNEQFF
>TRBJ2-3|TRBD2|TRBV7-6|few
TGTGCCAGCAGCCCCGGGACTAGCGGGGGTGGTCGTAATACGCAGTATTTT
CASSPGTSGGGRNTQYF
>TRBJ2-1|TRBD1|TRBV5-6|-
TGTGCCAGCAGCCTGGGTGCCACCGGGACAGCCTACAATGAGCAGTTCTTC
CASSLGATGTAYNEQFF
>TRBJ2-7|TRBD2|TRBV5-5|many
TGTGCCAGCAGCTTGGTGGGGGCCGCGACTAGCGGATACGAGCAGTACTTC
CASSLVGAATSGYEQYF
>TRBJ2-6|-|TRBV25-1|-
TGTGCCAGCAGCACAGGAGCCTCTGGGGCCAACGTCCTGACTTTC
CASSTGASGANVLTF
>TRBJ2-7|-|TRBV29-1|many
TGCAGCGTTGAAGGGCCCAGCCGGGGGTATACCTACGAGCAGTACTTC
CSVEGPSRGYTYEQYF
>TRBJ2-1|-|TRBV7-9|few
TGTGCCAGCAGCAAAACAGGGTTCTCCTACAATGAGCAGTTCTTC
CASSKTGFSYNEQFF
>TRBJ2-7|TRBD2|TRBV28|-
TGTGCCAGCAGTCCGGCGACTAGCGGCTTGTACGAGCAGTACTTC
CASSPATSGLYEQYF
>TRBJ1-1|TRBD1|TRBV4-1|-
TGCGCCAGCAGCTATGCGACAGGGACGGGTGAAGCTTTCTTT
CASSYATGTGEAFF
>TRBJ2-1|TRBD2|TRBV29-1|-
TGCAGTCCCCCGGGGTGGGGGGGTGAGCAGTTCTTC
CSPPGWGGEQFF
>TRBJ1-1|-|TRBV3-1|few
TGTGCCAGCAGCCAAGGTAGGAAGGATCCGAACACTGAAGCTTTCTTT
CASSQGRKDPNTEAFF
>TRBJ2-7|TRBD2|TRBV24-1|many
TGTGCCACCAGTGAGGACCGGGGACTAGCTGATTACGAGCAGTACTTC
CATSEDRGLADYEQYF
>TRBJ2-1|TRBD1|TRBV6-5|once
TGTGCCACGGACAGGGGCCATGAGCAGTTCTTC
CATDRGHEQFF
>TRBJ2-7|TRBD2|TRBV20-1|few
TGCAGTGCGGGACTAGCGGGGGGTGGTGAGCAGTACTTC
CSAGLAGGGEQYF
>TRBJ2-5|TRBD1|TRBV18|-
TGTGCCAGCTCACCACTCCAGGGGACAGGGCACCAAGAGACCCAGTACTTC
CASSPLQGTGHQETQYF
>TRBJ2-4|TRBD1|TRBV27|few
TGTGCCAGCAGTACCCCGGGACAGGGGACGGCGGACATTCAGTACTTC
CASSTPGQGTADIQYF
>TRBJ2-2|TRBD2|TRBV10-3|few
TGTGCCATCAGTGTCCTAGGACTAGCGGGGCTGAACACCGGGGAGCTGTTTTTT
CAISVLGLAGLNTGELFF
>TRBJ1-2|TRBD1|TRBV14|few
TGTGCCAGCAGCCTGACCGGGACAGGGGTTTATGGCTACACCTTC
CASSLTGTGVYGYTF
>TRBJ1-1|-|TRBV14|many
TGTGCCAGCAGCCAACAGGGTAGAAACACTGAAGCTTTCTTT
CASSQQGRNTEAFF
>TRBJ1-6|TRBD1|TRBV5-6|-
TGTGCCAGCAGCTTGAAAAGACAGGGGAGGGGCTCCTATAATTCACCCCTCCACTTT
CASSLKRQGRGSYNSPLHF
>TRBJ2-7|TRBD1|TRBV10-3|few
TGTGCCATCAGTGACACCGGGACAGGGCCTTCCTACGAGCAGTACTTC
CAISDTGTGPSYEQYF
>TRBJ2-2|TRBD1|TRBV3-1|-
TGTGCCTGCAGCCAAGGGACAGGGAACACCGGGGAGCTGTTTTTT
CACSQGTGNTGELFF
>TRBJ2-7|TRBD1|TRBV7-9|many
TGTGCCAGCAGCCCACTCCAGACAGGGTGGAACGAGCAGTACTTC
CASSPLQTGWNEQYF
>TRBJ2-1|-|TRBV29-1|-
TGCAGCGTTAGCGGAAAACCGAATGAGCAGTTCTTC
CSVSGKPNEQFF
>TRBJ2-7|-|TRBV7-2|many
TGTGCCAGCAGCTTAGGTCGCGGTGCCTCCTACGAGCAGTACTTC
CASSLGRGASYEQYF
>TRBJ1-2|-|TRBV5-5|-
TGTGCCAGCAGCGCCGACAGAAACAACTATGGCTACACCTTC
CASSADRNNYGYTF
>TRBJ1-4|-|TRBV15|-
TGTGCCACCAGCGCTTGGGGGCGCGTAGAGGAAAAACTGTTTTTT
CATSAWGRVEEKLFF
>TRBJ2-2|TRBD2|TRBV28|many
TGTGCCAGCAGTTTAACCACTAGCGGCGAGCTGTTTTTT
CASSLTTSGELFF
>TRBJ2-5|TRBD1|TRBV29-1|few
TGCAGCGTTAGCGTGACAGGGGTTCCAGAGACCCAGTACTTC
CSVSVTGVPETQYF
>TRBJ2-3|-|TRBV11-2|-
TGTGCCAGCAGCTTAGGGCAGGGGATCGGAACAGATACGCAGTATTTT
CASSLGQGIGTDTQYF
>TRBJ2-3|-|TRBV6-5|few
TGTGCCAGCAGTTACTCCGGGCTCACAGATACGCAGTATTTT
CASSYSGLTDTQYF
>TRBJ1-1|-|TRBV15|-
TGTGCCACCAGCAGTCCTCAACCATTTTTGTCGAACACTGAAGCTTTCTTT
CATSSPQPFLSNTEAFF